A single sample gave rise to the 22 T cell receptor beta chains below, sequenced in a study of blood T cell repertoires in COVID-19. Measured with immunoSEQ multiplex PCR; TCRdb has only the in-frame clones, and not every one. The sample includes approximately 26,000 clones, around nine tenths of them seen just once. The sample consisted of peripheral blood. These receptors were taken from a human donor in a cohort sampled during active COVID-19.

The chain uses TRBV2 and TRBJ2-3; a weak D match, TRBD2 (7 bases). Looked up from germline, CDR1 is SNHLY and CDR2 is FYNNEI. V lost 8 bases to trimming and J lost 2 bases, with 14 bases between them. CDR3 length: 14 amino acids. The CDR3 reads CASGEGDDTDTQYF. The CDR3 nucleotides read TGTGCCAGCGGGGAGGGGGACGACACAGATACGCAGTATTTT. Filled out from reference TRBV2 and TRBJ2-3, the complete variable domain reads EPEVTQTPSHQVTQMGQEVILRCVPISNHLYFYWYRQILGQKVEFLVSFYNNEISEKSEIFDDQFSVERPDGSNFTLKIRSTKLEDSAMYFCASGEGDDTDTQYFGPGTRLTVL.

This rearrangement joins TRBV15 to TRBJ2-7, with D perhaps matching TRBD2 (5 bases). The V gene's germline CDR1 is LNHNV and CDR2 YYDKDF (reference sequence). The ends were cut back, 5 bases at V and 3 bases at J, with 17 bases in the middle. This CDR3 region has 15 residues. The CDR3 is CATSPRTGSLYEQYF. For the CDR3, the DNA is TGTGCCACCAGCCCACGGACTGGGTCCCTCTACGAGCAGTACTTC.

This chain joins TRBV2 and TRBJ2-5; TRBD2 aligns across 10 bases. The germline CDR1 and CDR2 sequences are SNHLY and FYNNEI. J lost 3 bases, V lost 6 bases, and 4 bases had no gene match. This CDR3 is 14 amino acids long. For the CDR3, the DNA is TGTGCCAGCAGGCTAGCGGGAGCGGAAGAGACCCAGTACTTC. Its protein product is CASRLAGAEETQYF.

V and J are TRBV6-6 and TRBJ2-5, with 9 positions matching TRBD2. V shed 5 bases, J shed 4 bases, and the junction held 11 bases outside the gene matches. In germline, CDR1 is MNHNY, CDR2 SVGAGI (reference sequence). The CDR3 spans 16 residues. CDR3 in amino acids: CASSLAGLAVGETQYF. The CDR3 DNA reads TGTGCCAGCAGTCTCGCGGGACTAGCAGTCGGAGAGACCCAGTACTTC.

The J gene is TRBJ2-5, the V gene TRBV7-9, with TRBD2 matching 7 bases. The germline V gene encodes CDR1 SEHNR and CDR2 FQNEAQ (reference sequence). The J segment lost 4 bases and the V segment lost 4 bases, leaving 12 bases of the junction unmatched. The CDR3 has 16 amino acids. The CDR3 coding sequence is TGTGCCAGCAGCTCATCTAACGACGCGGGAGCAGAGACCCAGTACTTC. Translation: CASSSSNDAGAETQYF.

This sequence joins TRBV11-2 and TRBJ2-6; D is ambiguous. The germline V gene encodes CDR1 SGHAT and CDR2 FQNNGV. The CDR3 consists of 19 residues. V was pared by 4 bases and J by 0 bases, with 19 bases between. The CDR3 is CASSSPDTFHSSGANVLTF. The CDR3 coding sequence is TGTGCCAGCAGCTCTCCCGACACCTTCCACAGCTCTGGGGCCAACGTCCTGACTTTC.

V is TRBV11-2 and J is TRBJ1-4, with 7 bases aligning to TRBD1. V lost 3 bases and J lost 1; bases outside the gene matches: 8. CDR1 and CDR2 from the germline V gene are SGHAT and FQNNGV. The CDR3 runs to 17 residues. The DNA for the CDR3 is TGTGCCAGCAGCTTCGACAGGGCGATGGGAACTAATGAAAAACTGTTTTTT. Its protein is CASSFDRAMGTNEKLFF.

This clone came up once. The V and J genes are TRBV9 and TRBJ2-1; 7 bases are shared with TRBD2. Germline loops: CDR1 SGDLS, CDR2 YYNGEE. There are 14 residues in the CDR3. The V segment lost 7 bases and the J segment 2 bases; nucleotides outside the gene matches: 6. CDR3 in DNA: TGTGCCAGCGAAGCGGGATTGACCTACAATGAGCAGTTCTTC. Translated, it gives CASEAGLTYNEQFF.

The V call is TRBV6-6, the J call TRBJ2-3, with 9 bases identical to TRBD2. Losses at the gene ends were 5 bases for V and 2 bases for J; bases not matched to a gene: 11. The CDR3 extends over 17 amino acids. Germline V lookup: CDR1 MNHNY, CDR2 SVGAGI (reference sequence). In DNA form, the CDR3 reads TGTGCCAGCAGTCCAACCACCGGGACTAGCCTCACAGATACGCAGTATTTT. Its translation: CASSPTTGTSLTDTQYF.

The rearrangement joins TRBV5-1 to TRBJ1-1; tentatively, D is TRBD1 (5 bases). The CDR3 length is 16 residues. V was pared by 0 bases and J by 0 bases, with 12 bases between. Germline V CDR1 and CDR2: SGHRS, YFSETQ. CDR3: CASSLGGGGMNTEAFF. The CDR3 DNA follows: TGCGCCAGCAGCTTGGGGGGCGGGGGTATGAACACTGAAGCTTTCTTT.

DNA for the CDR3: TGTGCCAGCAGTTTCGGCGGGACTAGTATACAGACCCAGTACTTC. The encoded protein is CASSFGGTSIQTQYF. This chain joins TRBV28 and TRBJ2-5, with 8 bases that match TRBD2. Germline V gene sequence: CDR1 MDHEN, CDR2 SYDVKM. The CDR3 is 15 amino acids. V dropped 3 bases and J dropped 6; count of bases not matched to a gene: 9.

The J gene is TRBJ2-2, the V gene TRBV5-1, with 7 bases identical to TRBD2. V gave up 4 bases and J gave up 5 bases; unmatched junction bases: 11. The CDR3 is made up of 16 amino acids. Germline loops: CDR1 SGHRS, CDR2 YFSETQ. The CDR3 DNA is TGCGCCAGCAGCCAAAAAGCGGGGATGGAAACCGGGGAGCTGTTTTTT. Translating gives CASSQKAGMETGELFF.

The V gene is TRBV3-1 (or the pseudogene TRBV3-2), the J gene TRBJ2-7, with 9 bases fitting TRBD2. This CDR3 region has 16 residues. V shed 0 bases, J shed 3 bases, and the junction held 6 bases outside the gene matches. Germline V gene lookup returns CDR1 LGHDT and CDR2 YNNKEL (reference sequence). In DNA, the CDR3 is TGTGCCAGCAGCCAAGATTCGGTAGCGGGAGTCTACGAGCAGTACTTC. This gives the protein CASSQDSVAGVYEQYF.

This sequence joins TRBV30 and TRBJ1-4; no clear D. This CDR3 comprises 15 residues. Germline loops: CDR1 GTSNPN, CDR2 SVGIG (reference sequence). Trimming took off 0 bases at V and 5 bases at J, with 13 bases between the two ends. DNA for the CDR3: TGTGCCTGGAGTGTACTGATGGGGAGGAATGAAAAACTGTTTTTT. As protein: CAWSVLMGRNEKLFF.

This clone was detected only a few times. This chain joins TRBV5-1 and TRBJ2-5; no clear D. Trimming stripped 0 bases from V and 2 bases from J, with 5 bases between. CDR1 and CDR2 (germline): SGHRS, YFSETQ. There are 13 residues in the CDR3. The CDR3 loop is CASSLGEQETQYF. The CDR3 DNA follows: TGCGCCAGCAGCTTGGGAGAACAAGAGACCCAGTACTTC.

V usage is TRBV9 and J usage is TRBJ2-2; TRBD2 aligns across 9 bases. V was pared by 2 bases and J by 4 bases, with 12 bases of the junction left unmatched. Germline CDR1 SGDLS, CDR2 YYNGEE. The CDR3 is made up of 18 amino acids. The CDR3 loop is CASSVGVSGSGLTGELFF. In DNA, the CDR3 is TGTGCCAGCAGCGTTGGGGTTAGCGGGAGCGGCCTCACCGGGGAGCTGTTTTTT.

The rearrangement links TRBV7-9 to TRBJ1-2; 8 bases map to TRBD1. CDR1 SEHNR and CDR2 FQNEAQ come from the germline V gene (reference sequence). This CDR3 has 13 residues. The ends lost 2 bases at V and 8 bases at J; junction bases unmatched: 4. Written as DNA, the CDR3 is TGTGCCAGCAGCTTACCAGGGGGCGCGGGCTACACCTTC. This translates into CASSLPGGAGYTF. Full variable domain (outside the CDR3, taken from reference TRBV7-9 and TRBJ1-2): DTGVSQNPRHKITKRGQNVTFRCDPISEHNRLYWYRQTLGQGPEFLTYFQNEAQLEKSRLLSDRFSAERPKGSFSTLEIQRTEQGDSAMYLCASSLPGGAGYTFGSGTRLTVV.

This clone was seen just once. The chain is built from TRBV11-2 and TRBJ2-7; TRBD1 is a possible D gene (5 bases). The CDR3 consists of 15 residues. Per germline, CDR1 SGHAT and CDR2 FQNNGV. V lost 1 base and J lost 2, with 12 bases in between. This chain's CDR3 is CASSLALTETYEQYF. The CDR3 DNA reads TGTGCCAGCAGCTTAGCATTGACAGAGACCTACGAGCAGTACTTC.

To note about this clone: A read error may produce the germline difference seen at one junction end. The chain joins TRBV11-2 to TRBJ2-7, with 7 bases matching TRBD1. The CDR3 sequence is 12 residues long. Germline values: CDR1 SGHAT, CDR2 FQNNGV. In nucleotides, the CDR3 is TGTGCAAGCAGGCAGGGGGCCTACGAGCAGTACTTC. It is translated as CASRQGAYEQYF.

The V call is TRBV7-6, the J call TRBJ1-1; TRBD1 matches at 9 bases. The CDR3 runs 15 residues. The J segment lost 5 bases and the V segment lost 1 base, leaving 5 bases of the junction unmatched. Germline CDR1 and CDR2: SGHVS and FNYEAQ. The CDR3 here is CASSLVGQGRTEAFF. The DNA for the CDR3 is TGTGCCAGCAGCTTAGTCGGACAGGGGAGGACTGAAGCTTTCTTT.

This chain joins TRBV29-1 and TRBJ2-3; TRBD1 matches 7 bases. The CDR3 extends over 15 amino acids. Unmatched junction bases numbered 10, after V lost 5 bases and J lost 2 bases. CDR1 is SQVTM and CDR2 is ANQGSEA in the germline V gene. CDR3 amino acids: CSVKPGTESTDTQYF. The DNA of the CDR3 is TGCAGCGTTAAGCCCGGGACAGAGTCCACAGATACGCAGTATTTT.

This chain uses TRBV6-5 with TRBJ1-5, with TRBD1 as a possible D gene (5 bases). CDR1 and CDR2 from the germline V gene are MNHEY and SVGAGI. With 0 bases removed from V and 3 bases from J, the gap between germline ends came to 9 bases. CDR3 length: 15 residues. CDR3 sequence (DNA): TGTGCCAGCAGTTACTCAGTAGGGGTCAATCAGCCCCAGCATTTT. It codes for CASSYSVGVNQPQHF.